Below are 30 T cell receptor beta chains sequenced from a single sample in a study of blood T cell repertoires in COVID-19. The repertoire was sequenced with immunoSEQ multiplex PCR; TCRdb's copy has only in-frame clones and lacks some. The data contain fewer than 350,000 clones, approximately 88% of them singletons. The sample was PBMCs or T cells enriched from blood (not recorded which). Receptors were obtained from a woman in her thirties or forties who had recovered from COVID-19.

J is TRBJ2-6 and V is TRBV7-2; D not certain. This CDR3 is built from 15 residues. Trimming shortened V by 3 bases and J by 0 bases, and 6 bases separated the two germline ends. Germline V lookup: CDR1 SGHTA, CDR2 FQGNSA. Here the CDR3 DNA reads TGTGCCAGCAGCTTCCGCGCCTCTGGGGCCAACGTCCTGACTTTC. As protein: CASSFRASGANVLTF.

The count of this clone is one. The gene calls are TRBV19 and TRBJ1-5; the D is unclear. Germline loops: CDR1 LNHDA, CDR2 SQIVND (reference sequence). V was clipped by 4 bases and J by 6 bases, with 13 bases between them. The CDR3 is 14 amino acids. The CDR3 nucleotides read TGTGCCAGTAGTAAAAGTTTTGTGAGTCAGCCCCAGCATTTT. It translates to CASSKSFVSQPQHF.

The V and J genes are TRBV6-6 and TRBJ1-1; D perhaps matches TRBD1 (6 bases). CDR3 length: 16 residues. Trimming stripped 5 bases from V and 4 bases from J, with 20 bases between. Germline V gene sequence: CDR1 MNHNY, CDR2 SVGAGI (reference sequence). The CDR3 nucleotides read TGTGCCAGCAGTGCAGGGACACACGAACCGGGCACTGAAGCTTTCTTT. It is translated as CASSAGTHEPGTEAFF.

The chain has TRBV28 and TRBJ1-6; a possible D gene is TRBD1 (5 bases). Germline CDR1 reads MDHEN; CDR2 reads SYDVKM. The ends were cut back, 3 bases at V and 7 bases at J, with 16 bases in the middle. CDR3 length: 16 amino acids. CDR3 DNA: TGTGCCAGCAGTTTTTCGCCCAGGGATGAGAATTCACCCCTCCACTTT. Its translation is CASSFSPRDENSPLHF.

The V and J genes are TRBV24-1 and TRBJ2-7; D is unresolved. Germline V gives CDR1 KGHDR, CDR2 SFDVKD. The CDR3 totals 11 residues. V shed 2 bases and J shed 6 bases, with 4 bases lying between them. In nucleotides, the CDR3 is TGTGCCACCAGTGATTCGGGCGAGCAGTACTTC. Its protein is CATSDSGEQYF.

This chain links TRBV6-5 with TRBJ1-5; 7 bases agree with TRBD1. V lost 5 bases, J lost 6 bases, and 10 bases stayed unmatched. The CDR3 totals 15 residues. Germline lookup yields CDR1 MNHEY and CDR2 SVGAGI. The CDR3 sequence: CASSPTGRTSQPQHF. In DNA form, the CDR3 reads TGTGCCAGCAGTCCGACAGGGCGAACGAGTCAGCCCCAGCATTTT.

This chain links TRBV5-6 with TRBJ1-4, with D hard to call. This CDR3 is built from 16 residues. CDR1 is SGHDT and CDR2 is YYEEEE in the germline V gene. The V end was cut by 4 bases, the J end by 6 bases, with 19 bases between. DNA for the CDR3: TGTGCCAGCAGCCCTAGTAACGGGATTGGGTATGAAAAACTGTTTTTT. This gives the protein CASSPSNGIGYEKLFF.

The chain uses TRBV6-2 or TRBV6-3 and TRBJ2-7, with D hard to call. V lost 4 bases to trimming and J lost 7 bases, with 8 bases between them. The V gene's germline CDR1 is MNHEY and CDR2 SVGEGT. This CDR3 comprises 11 residues. CDR3 sequence reads: CASSSYNEQYF. The CDR3 DNA reads as TGTGCCAGCAGTTCCTATAATGAGCAGTACTTC.

This clone has a single count. A junction boundary mismatches the germline segment, possibly from a read error. This chain links TRBV7-7 with TRBJ2-2, with a weak D call TRBD1 (6 bases). CDR3 size: 14 residues. Germline-derived CDR1 and CDR2 are SSHAT and FNYEAQ (reference sequence). CDR3 in amino acids: CASSLTGSTGELFF. CDR3 sequence (DNA): TGTGCTAGCAGCTTAACAGGGTCCACCGGGGAGCTGTTTTTT. Together with reference TRBV7-7 and TRBJ2-2, the CDR3 gives the full variable domain: GAGVSQSPRYKVTKRGQDVTLRCDPISSHATLYWYQQALGQGPEFLTYFNYEAQPDKSGLPSDRFSAERPEGSISTLTIQRTEQRDSAMYRCASSLTGSTGELFFGEGSRLTVL.

The chain is built from TRBV7-2 and TRBJ2-2; TRBD2 aligns across 14 bases. CDR1 and CDR2 from the germline V gene are SGHTA and FQGNSA. V gave up 3 bases and J gave up 5 bases; unmatched junction bases: 5. The CDR3 extends over 17 amino acids. The CDR3 region has the DNA TGTGCCAGCAGCTTCGTGACTAGCGGGAGGGGGACCGGGGAGCTGTTTTTT. Residues: CASSFVTSGRGTGELFF.

This rearrangement joins TRBV7-3 to TRBJ2-1; no reliable D call. This CDR3 region has 13 residues. Germline assignment: CDR1 SGHTA and CDR2 FQGTGA. Trimming took off 0 bases at V and 6 bases at J, with 6 bases between the two ends. CDR3 nucleotide sequence: TGTGCCAGCAGCTTAACGTCGTTCAATGAGCAGTTCTTC. Translating gives CASSLTSFNEQFF. The full variable domain, in which reference TRBV7-3 and TRBJ2-1 provide the parts outside the CDR3, is GAGVSQTPSNKVTEKGKYVELRCDPISGHTALYWYRQSLGQGPEFLIYFQGTGAADDSGLPNDRFFAVRPEGSVSTLKIQRTERGDSAVYLCASSLTSFNEQFFGPGTRLTVL.

The chain combines TRBV21-1 with TRBJ1-1; whether TRBD1, the table's D call, matches the DNA was not checked. TRBV21-1 is an annotated pseudogene. The CDR3 is 11 residues long. CDR3 DNA sequence: TGTGCCAGCATGACAGATACTGAAGCTTTCTTT. Protein product: CASMTDTEAFF.

This CDR3 reads CASSERRSRNRSPLHF. For the CDR3, the DNA is TGTGCCAGCAGTGAACGGCGGTCCCGGAATAGGTCACCCCTCCACTTT. This chain uses TRBV2 with TRBJ1-6; D is uncertain. V was pared by 2 bases and J by 10 bases, with 18 bases between. The CDR3 runs to 16 residues. The germline V gene has CDR1 SNHLY and CDR2 FYNNEI. The variable domain in full, completed from reference TRBV2 and TRBJ1-6, reads EPEVTQTPSHQVTQMGQEVILRCVPISNHLYFYWYRQILGQKVEFLVSFYNNEISEKSEIFDDQFSVERPDGSNFTLKIRSTKLEDSAMYFCASSERRSRNRSPLHFGNGTRLTVT.

The V call is TRBV2, the J call TRBJ2-3; D call uncertain. Germline values: CDR1 SNHLY, CDR2 FYNNEI. The CDR3 has 13 residues. Trimming took off 2 bases at V and 4 bases at J, with 7 bases between the two ends. CDR3 nucleotides: TGTGCCAGCAGTGAAAGCCCACCAGATACGCAGTATTTT. Translated, it gives CASSESPPDTQYF.

The chain combines TRBV18 with TRBJ1-2; 11 nucleotides match TRBD1. Germline assignment: CDR1 KGHSH and CDR2 LQKENI. The CDR3 consists of 15 residues. J gave up 7 bases and V 4 bases, and 8 bases lay outside the gene matches. CDR3 protein: CASSRTGGEVSGYTF. The CDR3 DNA sequence: TGTGCCAGCTCACGGACAGGGGGCGAAGTAAGTGGCTACACCTTC.

This chain connects TRBV18 to TRBJ1-1; D perhaps matches TRBD1 (6 bases). Trimming left V 5 bases short and J 1 base short, with 8 bases between. Germline CDR1 KGHSH, CDR2 LQKENI. The CDR3 is 13 amino acids. The CDR3 DNA sequence: TGTGCCAGCTCATCGGGACAGAACACTGAAGCTTTCTTT. Amino acid sequence: CASSSGQNTEAFF. The full variable domain, with the rest looked up from reference TRBV18 and TRBJ1-1, is NAGVMQNPRHLVRRRGQEARLRCSPMKGHSHVYWYRQLPEEGLKFMVYLQKENIIDESGMPKERFSAEFPKEGPSILRIQQVVRGDSAAYFCASSSGQNTEAFFGQGTRLTVV.

This clone was observed once. The chain is built from TRBV6-2 or TRBV6-3 and TRBJ2-7; TRBD2 aligns across 10 bases. The CDR3 extends over 14 amino acids. V gave up 2 bases and J gave up 7 bases; unmatched junction bases: 5. CDR1 and CDR2 (germline): MNHEY, SVGEGT. The CDR3 sequence is CASSYGLAAREQYF. CDR3 DNA: TGTGCCAGCAGTTACGGACTAGCGGCAAGGGAGCAGTACTTC.

J is TRBJ1-2 and V is TRBV24-1, with 7 bases that match TRBD1. The CDR3 sequence is 15 residues long. Germline V gene sequence: CDR1 KGHDR, CDR2 SFDVKD. V was clipped by 3 bases and J by 3 bases; unmatched bases: 6. CDR3 DNA: TGTGCCACCAGTGATCCAGGGGGAAGGGACTATGGCTACACCTTC. Residues: CATSDPGGRDYGYTF.

The chain is built from TRBV15 and TRBJ2-2, with D perhaps matching TRBD2 (6 bases). Deletions cut 2 bases from V and 4 bases from J, with 20 bases between. Germline CDR1 reads LNHNV; CDR2 reads YYDKDF (reference sequence). This CDR3 comprises 18 residues. CDR3 amino acids: CATSRYPPEGGRTGELFF. CDR3 nucleotide sequence: TGTGCCACCAGCAGATACCCCCCCGAGGGAGGTCGCACCGGGGAGCTGTTTTTT.

This chain joins TRBV7-9 and TRBJ1-6; unclear D gene. Deletions cut 2 bases from V and 0 bases from J, with 11 bases between. The CDR3 is 17 amino acids. Per the germline V gene, CDR1 is SEHNR and CDR2 is FQNEAQ (reference sequence). CDR3 amino acids: CASSLSEFSSYNSPLHF. CDR3 sequence (DNA): TGTGCCAGCAGCTTATCTGAGTTTAGCTCCTATAATTCACCCCTCCACTTT.

This chain uses TRBV2 with TRBJ2-5, with a weak D call TRBD1 (6 bases). Germline V gene lookup returns CDR1 SNHLY and CDR2 FYNNEI. There are 13 residues in the CDR3. V was cut by 3 bases and J by 6 bases, with 11 bases left in between. For the CDR3, the DNA is TGTGCCAGCAGTGATGGGGGCGGAAAGACCCAGTACTTC. Amino acids: CASSDGGGKTQYF. Full variable domain (outside the CDR3, taken from reference TRBV2 and TRBJ2-5): EPEVTQTPSHQVTQMGQEVILRCVPISNHLYFYWYRQILGQKVEFLVSFYNNEISEKSEIFDDQFSVERPDGSNFTLKIRSTKLEDSAMYFCASSDGGGKTQYFGPGTRLLVL.

The chain employs TRBV20-1 and TRBJ1-2; D not certain. V was cut by 3 bases and J by 2 bases, with 10 bases left in between. CDR3 length equals 13 residues. Germline V CDR1 and CDR2: DFQATT, SNEGSKA (reference sequence). This chain's CDR3 is CSASSDGNYGYTF. DNA of the CDR3: TGCAGTGCTAGTAGCGACGGGAACTATGGCTACACCTTC.

V and J are TRBV6-1 and TRBJ1-2, with unresolved D. CDR1 is MNHNS and CDR2 is SASEGT in the germline V gene. The CDR3 extends over 14 amino acids. The V gene lost 1 base and the J gene lost 4 bases, with 10 bases spanning the gap. The CDR3 loop reads CASSEEPRGYGYTF. CDR3 DNA: TGTGCCAGCAGTGAAGAGCCCCGGGGCTATGGCTACACCTTC.

V and J are TRBV2 and TRBJ2-5; maybe TRBD2 (6 bases). This CDR3 is 16 amino acids long. V lost 11 bases, J lost 7 bases, and 29 bases lay in between. Germline V gene lookup returns CDR1 SNHLY and CDR2 FYNNEI. The CDR3 DNA follows: TGTGCCCAGTCCCTTCGGAGGGGTCAAGAAGGTGGGACCCAGTACTTC. The encoded protein is CAQSLRRGQEGGTQYF.

The CDR3 sequence is CARSTAGDPRDEQFF. CDR3 DNA: TGTGCCAGAAGCACCGCGGGAGACCCCCGTGATGAGCAGTTCTTC. The chain is built from TRBV5-3 and TRBJ2-1; 7 bases align to TRBD2. TRBV5-3 is an open reading frame whose function is uncertain. J was trimmed by 8 bases and V by 4 bases; bases with no gene match: 12. The CDR3 loop spans 15 amino acids.

This chain uses TRBV11-2 with TRBJ2-1, with 8 positions matching TRBD2. This CDR3 has 15 residues. Germline assignment: CDR1 SGHAT and CDR2 FQNNGV. J was trimmed by 1 base and V by 6 bases; bases with no gene match: 5. The CDR3 nucleotides read TGTGCCAGCAGTCTTTTAGCGGGATCCTACAATGAGCAGTTCTTC. Its protein is CASSLLAGSYNEQFF. Full variable domain (remainder filled in from reference TRBV11-2 and TRBJ2-1): EAGVAQSPRYKIIEKRQSVAFWCNPISGHATLYWYQQILGQGPKLLIQFQNNGVVDDSQLPKDRFSAERLKGVDSTLKIQPAKLEDSAVYLCASSLLAGSYNEQFFGPGTRLTVL.

The CDR3, as DNA: TGTGCCAGCAGCTGGAGGCCGGGGGGACTTAACACCGGGGAGCTGTTTTTT. This encodes CASSWRPGGLNTGELFF. The rearrangement joins TRBV7-9 to TRBJ2-2; 7 bases are shared with TRBD2. Trimming removed 4 bases from V and 2 bases from J; junction bases left unmatched: 10. The CDR3 runs to 17 residues. Per germline, CDR1 SEHNR and CDR2 FQNEAQ (reference sequence).

J is TRBJ1-2 and V is TRBV14; no clear D. V was pared by 0 bases and J by 6 bases, with 17 bases between. This CDR3 is 16 amino acids long. Germline CDR1 and CDR2: SGHDN and FVKESK. CDR3 residues: CASSQDREGRNNGYTF. The CDR3 DNA reads as TGTGCCAGCAGCCAAGATCGGGAAGGGAGAAATAATGGCTACACCTTC.

A word on this clone: A junction end diverges from the germline sequence, so it may reflect a read error. J is TRBJ1-1 and V is TRBV5-4; possibly TRBD1 for D (6 bases). Germline V gene lookup returns CDR1 SGHNT and CDR2 YYREEE (reference sequence). The CDR3 runs to 14 residues. The CDR3 DNA reads TGTGCCAGCGGCTTGGTCAGGGGGAACACTGAAGCTTTCTTT. This codes for CASGLVRGNTEAFF.

The count of this clone is one. The chain has TRBV4-3 and TRBJ1-1, with D maybe TRBD1 (6 bases). Germline assignment: CDR1 LGHNA and CDR2 YSLEER. V lost 0 bases, J lost 0 bases, and 11 bases lay in between. The CDR3 totals 16 residues. The CDR3 region is CASSQDGTPLNTEAFF. The CDR3, as DNA: TGCGCCAGCAGCCAAGACGGGACACCTCTGAACACTGAAGCTTTCTTT.